The 30 T cell receptor beta chains listed next were all sequenced from one sample in a study of cytomegalovirus exposure and HLA in healthy donors. The study ran its PCR with 60 Vbeta and 13 Jbeta primers. The protocol was immunoSEQ multiplex PCR, while the TCRdb copy is restricted to in-frame clones and leaves out a portion. This listing includes 120,000 to 150,000 clones. Sequenced: PBMCs. The receptors shown here come from a woman in her fifties or sixties in good health and CMV-seronegative.

The rearrangement joins TRBV5-1 to TRBJ1-4; 9 bases agree with TRBD1. The CDR3 is made up of 13 amino acids. J was trimmed by 13 bases and V by 0 bases; bases with no gene match: 4. The germline gives CDR1 SGHRS, CDR2 YFSETQ. The CDR3 protein is CASSLGTGVGLFF. The CDR3 nucleotides read TGCGCCAGCAGCTTGGGGACAGGGGTTGGACTGTTTTTT.

The chain links TRBV4-1 to TRBJ1-2; D gene unclear. The CDR3 covers 13 residues. Germline lookup yields CDR1 MGHRA and CDR2 YSYEKL. Deletions cut 1 base from V and 3 bases from J, with 6 bases between. CDR3 DNA sequence: TGCGCCAGCAGCCAAGTGGCGGACTATGGCTACACCTTC. Translation: CASSQVADYGYTF.

The V call is TRBV28, the J call TRBJ2-2; 14 bases match TRBD2. The CDR3 runs to 19 residues. Germline V gene data show CDR1 as MDHEN and CDR2 as SYDVKM. V dropped 6 bases and J dropped 8; count of bases not matched to a gene: 17. The CDR3 nucleotides read TGTGCCAGCAGCGGGTCGGGACTAGCGGGAGACGATGAATCGGGGGAGCTGTTTTTT. This translates into CASSGSGLAGDDESGELFF.

This chain uses TRBV5-4 with TRBJ1-6, with 9 bases that match TRBD1. The CDR3 runs 15 residues. V shed 2 bases and J 5 bases; nucleotides not matched to a gene: 2. CDR1 and CDR2 from the germline V gene are SGHNT and YYREEE (reference sequence). CDR3 sequence: CASSLGTGHNSPLHF. CDR3 bases: TGTGCCAGCAGCTTAGGGACAGGGCATAATTCACCCCTCCACTTT.

The V and J genes are TRBV19 and TRBJ2-2; 8 nucleotides align to TRBD1. Germline V gene lookup returns CDR1 LNHDA and CDR2 SQIVND (reference sequence). The CDR3 has 15 residues. Germline trimming cut 7 bases from V and 4 bases from J; bases unmatched to any gene: 8. The CDR3 nucleotides are TGTGCCAGTATGCTGGACAGGGCGAGCACCGGGGAGCTGTTTTTT. It translates to CASMLDRASTGELFF.

CDR3 in amino acids: CASSLGGSNEKLFF. CDR3 in DNA: TGTGCCAGCAGCTTAGGCGGATCTAATGAAAAACTGTTTTTT. The chain uses TRBV7-9 and TRBJ1-4; D not resolved. This CDR3 has 14 residues. Germline V lookup: CDR1 SEHNR, CDR2 FQNEAQ (reference sequence). V was shortened by 1 base and J by 3 bases, with 6 bases between the two germline ends. Full variable domain (missing parts from reference TRBV7-9 and TRBJ1-4): DTGVSQNPRHKITKRGQNVTFRCDPISEHNRLYWYRQTLGQGPEFLTYFQNEAQLEKSRLLSDRFSAERPKGSFSTLEIQRTEQGDSAMYLCASSLGGSNEKLFFGSGTQLSVL.

The rearrangement joins TRBV11-2 to TRBJ1-2; 11 positions match TRBD1. With V trimmed by 0 bases and J by 3 bases, 9 bases remained unmatched. The CDR3 loop spans 18 amino acids. Germline CDR1 reads SGHAT; CDR2 reads FQNNGV. This chain's CDR3 is CASSLDRWDRGFDYGYTF. CDR3 nucleotides: TGTGCCAGCAGCTTAGATCGGTGGGACAGGGGGTTCGACTATGGCTACACCTTC. The entire variable domain, with the rest obtained from reference TRBV11-2 and TRBJ1-2, is as follows: EAGVAQSPRYKIIEKRQSVAFWCNPISGHATLYWYQQILGQGPKLLIQFQNNGVVDDSQLPKDRFSAERLKGVDSTLKIQPAKLEDSAVYLCASSLDRWDRGFDYGYTFGSGTRLTVV.

V usage is TRBV19 and J usage is TRBJ1-4; 8 positions match TRBD1. Germline CDR1 reads LNHDA; CDR2 reads SQIVND (reference sequence). This CDR3 has 16 residues. The V and J ends lost 7 bases and 3 bases, in that order; junction bases with no gene match: 10. The CDR3 spells CASMGDRLSPNEKLFF. The CDR3 nucleotides read TGTGCCAGTATGGGGGACAGGCTTTCCCCTAATGAAAAACTGTTTTTT.

The rearrangement joins TRBV19 to TRBJ1-5; the match to TRBD1 covers 8 bases. Germline trimming cut 4 bases from V and 3 bases from J; bases unmatched to any gene: 5. CDR3 length: 15 residues. The germline V gene has CDR1 LNHDA and CDR2 SQIVND (reference sequence). The CDR3 loop is CASSTGQGPNQPQHF. The CDR3 DNA is TGTGCCAGTAGTACTGGACAGGGACCCAATCAGCCCCAGCATTTT.

The rearrangement joins TRBV18 to TRBJ2-4; TRBD2 matches 11 bases. The V gene end was trimmed by 3 bases and the J gene end by 3 bases; junction bases not matched to a gene: 10. CDR1 is KGHSH, CDR2 LQKENI, per germline. This CDR3 comprises 18 residues. The CDR3 region is CASSPLGGLAEDKNIQYF. CDR3 nucleotides: TGTGCCAGCTCACCCTTAGGGGGACTAGCGGAAGACAAAAACATTCAGTACTTC. Together with reference TRBV18 and TRBJ2-4, the CDR3 gives the full variable domain: NAGVMQNPRHLVRRRGQEARLRCSPMKGHSHVYWYRQLPEEGLKFMVYLQKENIIDESGMPKERFSAEFPKEGPSILRIQQVVRGDSAAYFCASSPLGGLAEDKNIQYFGAGTRLSVL.

V usage is TRBV9 and J usage is TRBJ2-1; 8 nucleotides line up with TRBD2. The CDR3 spans 16 residues. V trimming: 1 base; J trimming: 7 bases; junction bases outside the gene matches: 10. Germline V lookup: CDR1 SGDLS, CDR2 YYNGEE. DNA for the CDR3: TGTGCCAGCAGCGTACGAAACGGGAGGGCTGGGAATGAGCAGTTCTTC. It yields the protein CASSVRNGRAGNEQFF.

The rearrangement uses TRBV13 and TRBJ2-2, with D hard to call. Trimming removed 7 bases from V and 0 bases from J, with 6 bases in between. CDR3 length: 13 amino acids. Germline values: CDR1 PRHDT, CDR2 FYEKMQ (reference sequence). The CDR3 sequence is CASNSANTGELFF. CDR3 in DNA: TGTGCCAGCAATTCCGCGAACACCGGGGAGCTGTTTTTT.

This sequence joins TRBV7-9 and TRBJ2-1; 7 bases align to TRBD2. Germline V gene sequence: CDR1 SEHNR, CDR2 FQNEAQ (reference sequence). V shed 0 bases and J 4 bases; nucleotides not matched to a gene: 6. The CDR3 is 16 amino acids. The DNA for the CDR3 is TGTGCCAGCAGCTTAGCCCTAGCGGAGAGTTACAATGAGCAGTTCTTC. Its protein is CASSLALAESYNEQFF.

The gene calls are TRBV5-1 and TRBJ1-2; D might be TRBD1 (5 bases). Germline V CDR1 and CDR2: SGHRS, YFSETQ. The ends were cut back, 2 bases at V and 4 bases at J, with 9 bases in the middle. The CDR3 runs 13 residues. CDR3 in DNA: TGCGCCAGCAGCTTCGGGGGGTCCTATGGCTACACCTTC. This codes for CASSFGGSYGYTF.

The chain employs TRBV7-2 and TRBJ2-3, with D possibly being TRBD1 (6 bases). Germline V gene lookup returns CDR1 SGHTA and CDR2 FQGNSA. The V end was cut by 6 bases, the J end by 5 bases, with 12 bases between. This CDR3 contains 13 residues. CDR3 sequence reads: CASSSQGKDTQYF. CDR3 bases: TGTGCCAGCAGTTCACAGGGAAAAGATACGCAGTATTTT.

The chain combines TRBV10-3 with TRBJ2-3; TRBD2 might be the D (5 bases). This CDR3 contains 15 residues. V lost 8 bases, J lost 0 bases, and 15 bases lay in between. Looked up from germline, CDR1 is ENHRY and CDR2 is SYGVKD. Here the CDR3 reads CAIGLRASSTDTQYF. CDR3 bases: TGTGCCATCGGTTTGAGGGCCTCTAGCACAGATACGCAGTATTTT.

The rearrangement joins TRBV30 to TRBJ1-5; 9 bases are a match to TRBD1. J was trimmed by 0 bases and V by 5 bases; bases with no gene match: 14. This CDR3 is 18 amino acids long. Germline lookup yields CDR1 GTSNPN and CDR2 SVGIG (reference sequence). The CDR3 DNA follows: TGTGCCTGGGGCAATAGCTGGGGACAGGGATATAGCAATCAGCCCCAGCATTTT. Translated, it gives CAWGNSWGQGYSNQPQHF. The whole variable domain, remainder taken from reference TRBV30 and TRBJ1-5, is SQTIHQWPATLVQPVGSPLSLECTVEGTSNPNLYWYRQAAGRGLQLLFYSVGIGQISSEVPQNLSASRPQDRQFILSSKKLLLSDSGFYLCAWGNSWGQGYSNQPQHFGDGTRLSIL.

CDR3 in amino acids: CASSQVGESSYEQYF. The CDR3 region has the DNA TGTGCCAGCAGCCAAGTGGGCGAGAGCTCCTACGAGCAGTACTTC. The chain combines TRBV4-2 with TRBJ2-7; no reliable D call. The germline CDR1 and CDR2 sequences are LGHNA and YNFKEQ. This CDR3 contains 15 residues. V was cut by 1 base and J by 0 bases, with 10 bases left in between.

The V gene is TRBV28, the J gene TRBJ1-4, with TRBD1 as a possible D gene (5 bases). The V and J ends lost 4 bases and 8 bases respectively, with 17 bases between them. This CDR3 is 15 amino acids long. Germline V gene lookup returns CDR1 MDHEN and CDR2 SYDVKM. CDR3 amino acids: CASSSPGGRDEKLFF. In DNA, the CDR3 is TGTGCCAGCAGTTCCCCGGGGGGAAGGGACGAAAAACTGTTTTTT.

The chain uses TRBV25-1 and TRBJ2-7; 7 bases are a match to TRBD1. CDR3 length: 12 residues. In germline, CDR1 is MGHDK, CDR2 SYGVNS. Trimming cost V 3 bases and J 9 bases; bases outside gene matches: 5. CDR3 sequence (DNA): TGTGCCAGCAGTGACCCAGGGGGTTGGCAGTACTTC. Encoded protein: CASSDPGGWQYF.

The rearrangement links TRBV4-2 to TRBJ1-1; maybe TRBD1 (6 bases). V shed 1 base and J shed 2 bases, with 8 bases lying between them. This CDR3 is 14 amino acids long. Per the germline V gene, CDR1 is LGHNA and CDR2 is YNFKEQ. CDR3 DNA sequence: TGTGCCAGCAGCCAAGCGGACAGTAACACTGAAGCTTTCTTT. Translation gives CASSQADSNTEAFF.

This chain links TRBV6-6 with TRBJ2-6, with D perhaps matching TRBD2 (5 bases). The V and J ends lost 7 bases and 1 base respectively, with 11 bases between them. Per the germline V gene, CDR1 is MNHNY and CDR2 is SVGAGI (reference sequence). The length of the CDR3 is 15 residues. The CDR3 sequence: CASTETGSGANVLTF. The CDR3 coding sequence is TGTGCCAGCACCGAAACGGGATCTGGGGCCAACGTCCTGACTTTC.

The chain uses TRBV4-1 and TRBJ1-1; TRBD1 might be the D (5 bases). This CDR3 is 14 amino acids long. Germline loops: CDR1 MGHRA, CDR2 YSYEKL. V was cut by 1 base and J by 5 bases, with 11 bases left in between. CDR3 region: CASSQVGRVTEAFF. DNA for the CDR3: TGCGCCAGCAGCCAAGTTGGCAGGGTGACTGAAGCTTTCTTT.

The chain couples TRBV5-1 to TRBJ2-7; TRBD2 is a possible D gene (6 bases). In germline, CDR1 is SGHRS, CDR2 YFSETQ. The CDR3 has 15 residues. Trimming pared 4 bases from V and 2 bases from J, leaving 16 bases between. The CDR3 protein is CASSTGTTRAYEQYF. The CDR3 DNA sequence: TGCGCCAGCAGCACCGGGACGACTAGGGCCTACGAGCAGTACTTC.

V and J are TRBV13 and TRBJ2-7; TRBD2 matches at 11 bases. The CDR3 consists of 16 residues. Germline-derived CDR1 and CDR2 are PRHDT and FYEKMQ (reference sequence). Trimming cost V 4 bases and J 5 bases; bases outside gene matches: 10. The CDR3 DNA reads as TGTGCCAGCAGCTCGTCTAGCGGGAGGTTTTCCCACGAGCAGTACTTC. Translated: CASSSSSGRFSHEQYF.

This chain connects TRBV5-1 to TRBJ1-6, with TRBD1 as a possible D gene (5 bases). Trimming removed 4 bases from V and 7 bases from J, with 18 bases in between. The CDR3 loop spans 16 amino acids. Germline lookup yields CDR1 SGHRS and CDR2 YFSETQ. The CDR3 reads CASSVTGERRNSPLHF. The CDR3 nucleotides read TGCGCCAGCAGCGTTACAGGAGAAAGAAGGAATTCACCCCTCCACTTT.

The V gene is TRBV5-4, the J gene TRBJ1-1; maybe TRBD1 (5 bases). The CDR3 is 16 residues long. Looked up from germline, CDR1 is SGHNT and CDR2 is YYREEE (reference sequence). Deletions cut 3 bases from V and 7 bases from J, with 22 bases between. In nucleotides, the CDR3 is TGTGCCAGCAGCTCTCCAGGAGGGGCGGGAGGAAATGAAGCTTTCTTT. Its protein product is CASSSPGGAGGNEAFF.

With regard to this clone: One junction end disagrees with the germline gene, perhaps due to a read error. Other DNA variants within this sample encode the same CDR3. The chain carries TRBV30 and TRBJ1-4; 7 nucleotides agree with TRBD1. CDR1 is GTSNPN and CDR2 is SVGIG in the germline V gene (reference sequence). The CDR3 contains 15 residues. The CDR3 here is CAWSDTGTDNEKLFF. The CDR3, as DNA: TGCGCCTGGAGTGATACCGGGACAGATAATGAAAAACTGTTTTTT.

The CDR3 sequence is CASSPREGKPQHF. The CDR3 DNA is TGTGCCAGCTCCCCGAGGGAGGGAAAGCCCCAGCATTTT. The V gene is TRBV18, the J gene TRBJ1-5; no definite D call. The CDR3 contains 13 residues. Germline V CDR1 and CDR2: KGHSH, LQKENI. V gave up 6 bases and J gave up 8 bases, with 14 bases separating them.

This chain joins TRBV5-1 and TRBJ2-1; D may be TRBD1 (6 bases). The CDR3 loop spans 15 amino acids. Looked up from germline, CDR1 is SGHRS and CDR2 is YFSETQ. V was shortened by 0 bases and J by 6 bases, with 13 bases between the two germline ends. The CDR3 is CASSLAGQPLNEQFF. In DNA form, the CDR3 reads TGCGCCAGCAGCTTGGCAGGACAGCCACTCAATGAGCAGTTCTTC.